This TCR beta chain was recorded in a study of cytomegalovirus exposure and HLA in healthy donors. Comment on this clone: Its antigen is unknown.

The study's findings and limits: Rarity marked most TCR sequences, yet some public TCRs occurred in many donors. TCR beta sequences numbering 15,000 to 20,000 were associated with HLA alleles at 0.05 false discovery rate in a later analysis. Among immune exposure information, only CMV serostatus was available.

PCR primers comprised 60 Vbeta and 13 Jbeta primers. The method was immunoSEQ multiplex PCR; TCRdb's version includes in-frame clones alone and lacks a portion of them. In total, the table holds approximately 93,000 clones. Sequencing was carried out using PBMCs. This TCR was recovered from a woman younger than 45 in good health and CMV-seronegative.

CDR3 loop: CASSLGREQYF. The DNA for the CDR3 is TGTGCCAGCAGCCTGGGGAGGGAGCAGTACTTC. The chain links TRBV7-6 to TRBJ2-7, with D maybe TRBD2 (6 bases). The CDR3 is made up of 11 amino acids. Between the trimmed V and J ends, which lost 5 bases and 7 bases, there was a span of 9 bases. The germline CDR1 and CDR2 sequences are SGHVS and FNYEAQ. Drawing the rest from reference TRBV7-6 and TRBJ2-7, the complete variable domain is GAGVSQSPRYKVTKRGQDVALRCDPISGHVSLYWYRQALGQGPEFLTYFNYEAQQDKSGLPNDRFSAERPEGSISTLTIQRTEQRDSAMYRCASSLGREQYFGPGTRLTVT.